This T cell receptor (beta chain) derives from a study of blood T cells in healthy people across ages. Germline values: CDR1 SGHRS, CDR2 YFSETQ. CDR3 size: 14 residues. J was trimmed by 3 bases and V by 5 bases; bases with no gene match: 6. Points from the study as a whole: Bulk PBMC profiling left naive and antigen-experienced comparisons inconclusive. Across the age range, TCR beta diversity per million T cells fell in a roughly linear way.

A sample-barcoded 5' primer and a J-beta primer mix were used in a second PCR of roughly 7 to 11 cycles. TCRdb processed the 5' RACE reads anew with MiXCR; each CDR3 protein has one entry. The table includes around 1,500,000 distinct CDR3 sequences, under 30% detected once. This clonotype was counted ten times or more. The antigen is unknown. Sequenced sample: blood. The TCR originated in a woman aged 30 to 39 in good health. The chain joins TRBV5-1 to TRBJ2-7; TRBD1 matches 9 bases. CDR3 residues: CASRKGQGLYEQYF. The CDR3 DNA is TGCGCCAGCAGAAAGGGACAGGGTCTCTACGAGCAGTACTTC.